The clone carrying this T cell receptor (beta chain) was seen many times. The data belong to a study of T cells in Graves' hyperthyroidism and ophthalmopathy. RNA transcripts provided the source from which TCR beta CDR3 regions were amplified. An initial round of RT-PCR targeting the TCR CDR3 relied on the HTBI primer set. TCRdb fed the multiplex PCR reads into MiXCR, producing one record per CDR3 protein. This table has approximately 560,000 distinct CDR3 sequences, 15% to 18% appearing once. Sequencing was carried out using blood. This sequence originates from a woman in her 30s with Graves' hyperthyroidism.

CDR3 residues: CASSSGPNEQFF. For the CDR3, the DNA is TGTGCCAGCAGCTCCGGTCCCAATGAGCAGTTCTTC. The chain has TRBV7-2 and TRBJ2-1; D not certain. The V gene lost 4 bases and the J gene lost 6 bases, with 7 bases spanning the gap. This CDR3 is 12 amino acids long. CDR1 and CDR2 (germline): SGHTA, FQGNSA.